One and the same sample provided the 24 T cell receptor beta chains below, sequenced in a study of T cells after yellow fever vaccination. From the 5' RACE reads, TCRdb called clonotypes with MiXCR, one entry per CDR3 protein. The sample has 300,000 to 400,000 distinct CDR3 sequences; 7% to 10% are singletons. The material was PBMCs, obtained roughly 47 days after the first yellow fever vaccination. These receptors were collected from a man aged 18 to 35 who received the YFV17D yellow fever vaccine.

This CDR3 reads CASSQTGVPFF. For the CDR3, the DNA is TGTGCCAGCTCACAGACAGGGGTACCTTTCTTT. V gene TRBV18 combines with J gene TRBJ1-1; 8 positions match TRBD1. J was trimmed by 12 bases and V by 4 bases; bases with no gene match: 4. The CDR3 is 11 residues long. The germline V gene has CDR1 KGHSH and CDR2 LQKENI.

In this sample, this clonotype turned up a few times. J is TRBJ1-6 and V is TRBV3-1; TRBD1 matches at 9 bases. The CDR3 runs 15 residues. Germline V lookup: CDR1 LGHDT, CDR2 YNNKEL (reference sequence). V lost 4 bases to trimming and J lost 8 bases; unmatched junction nucleotides: 6. As DNA, the CDR3 is TGTGCCAGCAGCCTACGCGGACAGGGGCATTCACCCCTCCACTTT. It translates to CASSLRGQGHSPLHF.

This clonotype was observed a few times. The chain combines TRBV9 with TRBJ2-1; 8 positions agree with TRBD2. CDR1 SGDLS and CDR2 YYNGEE come from the germline V gene. The CDR3 sequence is 14 residues long. V gave up 3 bases and J gave up 6 bases; unmatched junction bases: 5. The CDR3 DNA sequence: TGTGCCAGCAGCGCCCGGGGACTAGTCAATGAGCAGTTCTTC. It translates to CASSARGLVNEQFF.

This clonotype has a handful of counts. The rearrangement joins TRBV13 to TRBJ1-1; D is possibly TRBD1 (6 bases). The germline V gene has CDR1 PRHDT and CDR2 FYEKMQ (reference sequence). V was cut by 11 bases and J by 5 bases, with 15 bases left in between. The CDR3 has 12 residues. CDR3 bases: TGTGCCGTTAGGGGGGGATATACTGAAGCTTTCTTT. Its translation is CAVRGGYTEAFF.

The chain uses TRBV18 and TRBJ2-3, with TRBD2 identical over 7 bases. Per the germline V gene, CDR1 is KGHSH and CDR2 is LQKENI. The CDR3 has 16 amino acids. V lost 6 bases and J lost 2; bases outside the gene matches: 11. CDR3 DNA sequence: TGTGCCAGCTCCCTACAAGCGGGGCGTATCACAGATACGCAGTATTTT. Translated, it gives CASSLQAGRITDTQYF.

This clonotype was recorded many times. The chain couples TRBV18 to TRBJ1-1, with 7 bases matching TRBD1. The CDR3 is made up of 13 amino acids. CDR1 is KGHSH, CDR2 LQKENI, per germline. J lost 3 bases, V lost 4 bases, and 2 bases had no gene match. CDR3 in DNA: TGTGCCAGCTCACAGGGGGCGGACACTGAAGCTTTCTTT. It specifies CASSQGADTEAFF.

This chain links TRBV20-1 with TRBJ2-3; 10 positions match TRBD2. The CDR3 is 15 residues long. The V gene end was trimmed by 1 base and the J gene end by 6 bases; junction bases not matched to a gene: 7. Per the germline V gene, CDR1 is DFQATT and CDR2 is SNEGSKA (reference sequence). CDR3 sequence: CSARGGTSGEDTQYF. For the CDR3, the DNA is TGCAGTGCTAGAGGGGGCACTAGCGGGGAGGATACGCAGTATTTT.

The table lists this clonotype with a few counts. This chain joins TRBV18 and TRBJ1-4, with D uncertain. V was pared by 7 bases and J by 8 bases, with 23 bases between. The CDR3 spans 16 residues. Germline V gene sequence: CDR1 KGHSH, CDR2 LQKENI. The CDR3 spells CASYPAQQISREKLFF. The CDR3 nucleotides are TGTGCCAGCTACCCGGCTCAACAGATCTCGCGGGAAAAACTGTTTTTT.

This clonotype was seen more than once but under ten times. The CDR3 reads CATEQGAVEAFF. DNA for the CDR3: TGTGCCACCGAGCAGGGGGCTGTTGAAGCTTTCTTT. This chain links TRBV24-1 with TRBJ1-1, with 8 bases matching TRBD1. J lost 7 bases, V lost 9 bases, and 6 bases had no gene match. This CDR3 region has 12 residues. Germline assignment: CDR1 KGHDR and CDR2 SFDVKD.

This clonotype occurred a few times. The chain couples TRBV28 to TRBJ2-5, with TRBD2 as a possible D gene (6 bases). V shed 7 bases and J shed 0 bases, with 9 bases lying between them. CDR3 length: 13 amino acids. In germline, CDR1 is MDHEN, CDR2 SYDVKM. Here the CDR3 reads CASKWGDQETQYF. The CDR3 region has the DNA TGTGCCAGCAAATGGGGGGACCAAGAGACCCAGTACTTC.

The chain combines TRBV10-3 with TRBJ2-2; 7 bases match TRBD2. Germline assignment: CDR1 ENHRY and CDR2 SYGVKD. The trim removed 8 bases at V and 1 base at J, leaving 4 bases unmatched. CDR3 size: 14 residues. The CDR3 region has the DNA TGTGCCATCCGGGGGGAGAGGAACACCGGGGAGCTGTTTTTT. It specifies CAIRGERNTGELFF.

This clonotype was picked up many times. This rearrangement joins TRBV28 to TRBJ1-1; no firm D call. Trimming took 2 bases from V and 6 from J, leaving 10 bases between them. In germline, CDR1 is MDHEN, CDR2 SYDVKM. The CDR3 is made up of 13 amino acids. CDR3 in amino acids: CASSLPVSSEAFF. The CDR3 DNA reads as TGTGCCAGCAGTTTACCGGTCTCTTCTGAAGCTTTCTTT.

This clonotype was seen repeatedly, ten times or more. The chain links TRBV7-2 to TRBJ1-6; D is ambiguous. CDR3 length equals 15 residues. The ends were cut back, 5 bases at V and 9 bases at J, with 17 bases in the middle. The germline gives CDR1 SGHTA, CDR2 FQGNSA. The DNA of the CDR3 is TGTGCCAGCAGCCCCCGGGCGGGAGACCTTTCACCCCTCCACTTT. It yields the protein CASSPRAGDLSPLHF. Full variable domain (outside the CDR3, taken from reference TRBV7-2 and TRBJ1-6): GAGVSQSPSNKVTEKGKDVELRCDPISGHTALYWYRQSLGQGLEFLIYFQGNSAPDKSGLPSDRFSAERTGGSVSTLTIQRTQQEDSAVYLCASSPRAGDLSPLHFGNGTRLTVT.

In nucleotides, the CDR3 is TGTGCCAGCAGCTCAAAAGGTAGCGGGGGGGCTTTCTCCTACAATGAGCAGTTCTTC. Translation: CASSSKGSGGAFSYNEQFF. The chain recombines TRBV11-2 with TRBJ2-1; 11 bases align to TRBD2. The trim removed 4 bases at V and 0 bases at J, leaving 11 bases unmatched. There are 19 residues in the CDR3. Germline values: CDR1 SGHAT, CDR2 FQNNGV.

This clonotype was counted many times. The chain employs TRBV11-2 and TRBJ2-7; D might be TRBD1 (5 bases). The V end lost 2 bases, the J end lost 6 bases, and 14 bases lay between the germline ends. The CDR3 is made up of 14 amino acids. CDR1 and CDR2 (germline): SGHAT, FQNNGV. CDR3 DNA sequence: TGTGCCAGCAGCTTAATGCAGGGTCTATCCGAGCAGTACGTC. It yields the protein CASSLMQGLSEQYV.

The rearrangement joins TRBV6-5 to TRBJ2-5; 9 nucleotides align to TRBD2. CDR3 length equals 16 residues. From germline, CDR1 is MNHEY and CDR2 SVGAGI. Trimming at V came to 6 bases and at J to 2 bases, leaving 10 bases not matched to a gene. The CDR3 sequence is CASSFSSSGVQETQYF. CDR3 coding DNA: TGTGCCAGCAGCTTCTCGTCTAGCGGGGTTCAAGAGACCCAGTACTTC.

This clonotype has just a few counts. This chain uses TRBV9 with TRBJ2-3; D uncertain. The V end lost 5 bases, the J end lost 6 bases, and 10 bases lay between the germline ends. The CDR3 extends over 12 amino acids. Germline loops: CDR1 SGDLS, CDR2 YYNGEE. This chain's CDR3 is CASSTSQDTQYF. As DNA, the CDR3 is TGTGCCAGCAGTACCAGTCAGGATACGCAGTATTTT.

This clonotype was seen only a few times. V is TRBV19 and J is TRBJ2-5; 11 bases align to TRBD2. The CDR3 sequence is 15 residues long. Germline V gives CDR1 LNHDA, CDR2 SQIVND (reference sequence). V gave up 5 bases and J gave up 3 bases; unmatched junction bases: 5. The DNA for the CDR3 is TGTGCCAGTAGTGTTAGCGGGGGGGAGAAAGAGACCCAGTACTTC. This gives the protein CASSVSGGEKETQYF.

The table lists this clonotype with many counts. The gene calls are TRBV20-1 and TRBJ2-5; D is unresolved. The CDR3 is 12 amino acids. Germline V gene sequence: CDR1 DFQATT, CDR2 SNEGSKA (reference sequence). V dropped 5 bases and J dropped 2 bases, with 9 bases sitting between them. The CDR3 reads CSAPTLQETQYF. In DNA, the CDR3 is TGCAGTGCTCCGACGTTGCAAGAGACCCAGTACTTC.

In this sample, this clonotype turned up a few times. The V call is TRBV11-3, the J call TRBJ2-1; 7 nucleotides line up with TRBD1. The germline CDR1 and CDR2 sequences are SGHNT and YENEEA. This CDR3 region has 14 residues. J lost 10 bases, V lost 1 base, and 7 bases had no gene match. This CDR3 reads CASSLVHRGGEQFF. As DNA, the CDR3 is TGTGCCAGCAGCTTAGTTCACAGGGGCGGAGAGCAGTTCTTC.

J is TRBJ2-3 and V is TRBV12-3 or TRBV12-4, with D possibly being TRBD1 (6 bases). There are 15 residues in the CDR3. The V gene lost 7 bases and the J gene lost 1 base, with 15 bases spanning the gap. The CDR3 reads CASNTGGGGTDTQYF. Written as DNA, the CDR3 is TGTGCCAGCAACACGGGTGGGGGCGGCACAGATACGCAGTATTTT.

The gene calls are TRBV5-4 and TRBJ1-2, with D unclear. In germline, CDR1 is SGHNT, CDR2 YYREEE (reference sequence). Trimming cost V 4 bases and J 0 bases, with 7 bases left between them. CDR3 length equals 13 residues. CDR3 residues: CASSPDPNYGYTF. CDR3 sequence (DNA): TGTGCCAGCAGCCCGGACCCTAACTATGGCTACACCTTC.

The chain recombines TRBV29-1 with TRBJ2-5; D not resolved. Trimming took 7 bases from V and 2 from J, leaving 5 bases between them. The CDR3 is 10 residues long. Germline CDR1 and CDR2: SQVTM and ANQGSEA. This chain's CDR3 is CSAGQETQYF. The CDR3 DNA follows: TGCAGCGCGGGTCAAGAGACCCAGTACTTC.

This clonotype was counted between two and nine times. The chain carries TRBV7-8 and TRBJ2-4; D is perhaps TRBD1 (6 bases). The CDR3 runs to 15 residues. Germline lookup yields CDR1 SGHVS and CDR2 FQNEAQ. Trimming removed 1 base at V and 6 bases at J, with 13 bases between. CDR3 loop: CASSLGPGQRNIQYF. CDR3 DNA: TGTGCCAGCAGCTTAGGTCCGGGACAAAGAAACATTCAGTACTTC.